The present TCR beta chain was sequenced within a study of cytomegalovirus exposure and HLA in healthy donors. The CDR3 is 11 residues long. V gave up 3 bases and J gave up 13 bases; unmatched junction bases: 7. Germline CDR1 is GTSNPN and CDR2 is SVGIG (reference sequence). A multiplex PCR was run with 60 Vbeta primers and 13 Jbeta primers. Clones were read by immunoSEQ multiplex PCR, and TCRdb kept only the in-frame ones, dropping some. The sample lists roughly 99,000 clones, around 74% seen once, with less than 2% in the top ten. Note on this clone: Its antigen is still unknown.

Study-wide results and limits: The authors later linked a missense DCLRE1C variant to TCR beta V- and J-gene trimming. The authors assumed roughly uniform sequencing depth across donors for presence/absence analyses.

This rearrangement joins TRBV30 to TRBJ2-5, with TRBD1 identical over 8 bases. The TCR sequence derives from a male donor in good health and CMV-seronegative. The sample comprised PBMCs. The DNA for the CDR3 is TGTGCCTGGAGGAGCGGCGGACAGGGGTACTTC. Encoded protein: CAWRSGGQGYF.